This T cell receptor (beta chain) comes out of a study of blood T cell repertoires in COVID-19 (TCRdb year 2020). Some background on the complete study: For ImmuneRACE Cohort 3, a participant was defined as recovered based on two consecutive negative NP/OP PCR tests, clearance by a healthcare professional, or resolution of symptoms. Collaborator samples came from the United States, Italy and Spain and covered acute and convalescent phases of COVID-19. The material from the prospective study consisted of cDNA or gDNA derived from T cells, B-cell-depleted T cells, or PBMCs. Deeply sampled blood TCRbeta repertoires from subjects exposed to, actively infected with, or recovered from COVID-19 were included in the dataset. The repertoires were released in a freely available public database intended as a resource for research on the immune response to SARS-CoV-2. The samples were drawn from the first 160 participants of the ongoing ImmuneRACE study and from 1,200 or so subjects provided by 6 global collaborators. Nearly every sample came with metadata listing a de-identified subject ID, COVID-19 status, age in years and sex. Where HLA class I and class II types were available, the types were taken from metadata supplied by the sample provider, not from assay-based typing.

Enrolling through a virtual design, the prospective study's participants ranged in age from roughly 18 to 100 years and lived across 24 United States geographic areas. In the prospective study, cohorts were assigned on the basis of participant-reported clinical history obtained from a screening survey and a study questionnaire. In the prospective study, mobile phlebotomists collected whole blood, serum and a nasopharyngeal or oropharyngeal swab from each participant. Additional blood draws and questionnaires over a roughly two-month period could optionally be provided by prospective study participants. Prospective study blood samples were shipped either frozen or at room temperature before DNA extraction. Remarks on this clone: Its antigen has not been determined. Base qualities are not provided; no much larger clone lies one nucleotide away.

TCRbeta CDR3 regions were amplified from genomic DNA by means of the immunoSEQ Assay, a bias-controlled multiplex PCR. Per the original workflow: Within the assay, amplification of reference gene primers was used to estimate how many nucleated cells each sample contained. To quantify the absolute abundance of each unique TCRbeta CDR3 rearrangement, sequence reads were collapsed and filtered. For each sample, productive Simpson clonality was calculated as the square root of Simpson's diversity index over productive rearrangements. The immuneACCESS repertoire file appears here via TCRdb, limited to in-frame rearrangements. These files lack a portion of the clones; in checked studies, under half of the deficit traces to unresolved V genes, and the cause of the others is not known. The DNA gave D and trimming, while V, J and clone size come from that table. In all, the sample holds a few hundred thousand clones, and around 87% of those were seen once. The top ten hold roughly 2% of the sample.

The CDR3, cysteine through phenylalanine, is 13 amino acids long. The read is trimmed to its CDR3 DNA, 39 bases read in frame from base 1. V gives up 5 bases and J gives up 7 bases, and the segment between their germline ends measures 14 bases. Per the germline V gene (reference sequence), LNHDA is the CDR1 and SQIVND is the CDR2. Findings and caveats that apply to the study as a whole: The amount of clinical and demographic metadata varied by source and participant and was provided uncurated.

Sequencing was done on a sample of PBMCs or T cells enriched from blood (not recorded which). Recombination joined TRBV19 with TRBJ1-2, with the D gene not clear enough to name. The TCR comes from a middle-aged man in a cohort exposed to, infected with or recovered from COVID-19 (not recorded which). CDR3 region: CASSLGRRSGYTF. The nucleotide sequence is TGTGCCAGTAGTTTGGGTCGCAGGTCTGGCTACACCTTC.